This T cell receptor beta chain was retrieved from a study of OX40 agonist ivuxolimab in advanced cancers. The CDR3 covers 15 residues. V lost 2 bases and J lost 1, with 11 bases in between. Germline V gene lookup returns CDR1 SGHTA and CDR2 FQGTGA. Libraries were prepared by immunoSEQ multiplex PCR; TCRdb keeps only in-frame clonotypes and omits some of them. Among tens of thousands of clones, roughly 92% were seen once, and the ten largest hold 0.65%. Exclusion of a patient followed from autoimmune disease history or systemic immunosuppression. The sampling schedule covered blood at baseline, cycle 4 day 1, and cycle 7 day 1.

The clonotype comes from an adult with an advanced solid tumor such as melanoma, head and neck, liver or kidney cancer. V is TRBV7-3 and J is TRBJ2-5; D unresolved. The source was CD4+ or CD8+ T cells sorted from blood, collected in a trial of the OX40 agonist ivuxolimab. The CDR3 sequence: CASSLSPASQETQYF. As DNA, the CDR3 is TGTGCCAGCAGCTTATCCCCGGCATCCCAAGAGACCCAGTACTTC.